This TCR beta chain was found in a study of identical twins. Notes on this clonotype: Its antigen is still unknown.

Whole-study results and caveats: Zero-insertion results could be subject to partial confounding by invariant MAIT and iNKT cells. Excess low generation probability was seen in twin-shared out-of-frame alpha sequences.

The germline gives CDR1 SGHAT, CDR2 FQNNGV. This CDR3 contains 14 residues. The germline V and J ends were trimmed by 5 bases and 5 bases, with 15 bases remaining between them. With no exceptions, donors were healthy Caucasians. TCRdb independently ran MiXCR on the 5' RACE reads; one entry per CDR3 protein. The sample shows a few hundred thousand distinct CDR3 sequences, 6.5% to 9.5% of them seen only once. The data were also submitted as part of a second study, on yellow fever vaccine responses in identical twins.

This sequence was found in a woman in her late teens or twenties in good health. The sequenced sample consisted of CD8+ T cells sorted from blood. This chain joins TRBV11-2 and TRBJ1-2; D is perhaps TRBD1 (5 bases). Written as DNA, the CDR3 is TGTGCCAGCAGCGCAGGACACCTACTTTATGGCTACACCTTC. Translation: CASSAGHLLYGYTF.